This record looks at one TCR beta chain sequence and its context. As yet, its antigen is unknown. This record comes from a study of radiation and T cells in renal cell carcinoma. Study results and caveats: No pretreatment tumor biopsies were available for baseline clonotypes.

Produced via immunoSEQ multiplex PCR; TCRdb's table is partial and in-frame only. The repertoire includes 60,000 to 80,000 clones, roughly 82% of them detected once, and approximately 6.4% sits in the top ten. Documented time point: blood 2 weeks post-SBRT. This sample's treatment: 15 Gy SBRT to primary tumor, nephrectomy 4 weeks later. Serial blood draws occurred at baseline and 2 and 4 weeks post-SBRT. Clear cell pathology was present in this patient's renal cell carcinoma. Sequenced material: blood, taken from a patient whose treatment included radiotherapy and nephrectomy. The clonotype was recovered from a man in his sixties with renal cell carcinoma.

The CDR3 region has the DNA TGTGCCATCAGTGAGTCTGACGGCGGGAGAAGGGATGAGCAGTTCTTC. Translated: CAISESDGGRRDEQFF. This sequence joins TRBV10-3 and TRBJ2-1, with 7 bases aligning to TRBD2. V gave up 0 bases and J gave up 8 bases; unmatched junction bases: 10. This CDR3 contains 16 residues. The germline V gene has CDR1 ENHRY and CDR2 SYGVKD.